The 28 T cell receptor beta chains listed next were all sequenced from one sample in a study of blood T cell repertoires in COVID-19. TCRdb's copy holds only in-frame clones and misses some; the assay was immunoSEQ multiplex PCR. The data contain over 200,000 clones, approximately 86% of them seen just once; the ten biggest clones take up about a tenth. Material for sequencing was PBMCs or T cells enriched from blood (not recorded which). Receptor source: a man younger than 35 with acute COVID-19.

The chain uses TRBV7-8 and TRBJ1-4; D gene ambiguous. The CDR3 extends over 14 amino acids. Trimming removed 7 bases at V and 6 bases at J, with 15 bases between. Germline CDR1 and CDR2: SGHVS and FQNEAQ. CDR3 region: CASTDGWLDEKLFF. CDR3 in DNA: TGTGCCAGCACCGACGGGTGGCTCGATGAAAAACTGTTTTTT.

The chain carries TRBV5-1 and TRBJ2-6; 7 bases fit TRBD1. The germline V gene has CDR1 SGHRS and CDR2 YFSETQ. V trimming: 2 bases; J trimming: 3 bases; junction bases outside the gene matches: 5. CDR3 length equals 16 residues. DNA of the CDR3: TGCGCCAGCAGCTTTGAAGGGGGCGGTGGGGCCAACGTCCTGACTTTC. Residues: CASSFEGGGGANVLTF.

The chain couples TRBV25-1 to TRBJ2-5; 9 bases map to TRBD2. CDR1 is MGHDK, CDR2 SYGVNS, per germline. This CDR3 is 15 amino acids long. V trimming: 7 bases; J trimming: 4 bases; junction bases outside the gene matches: 10. The CDR3 region has the DNA TGTGCCAGCAACTATAGCGGGAGAGGCCTAGAGACCCAGTACTTC. It specifies CASNYSGRGLETQYF.

There are many counts of this clone. The chain recombines TRBV2 with TRBJ1-1, with D hard to call. CDR1 and CDR2 (germline): SNHLY, FYNNEI. The CDR3 loop spans 11 amino acids. The V end was cut by 6 bases, the J end by 13 bases, with 15 bases between. In DNA, the CDR3 is TGTGCCAGCAGGGGAGGCGGTTTGGGTTTCTTT. Encoded protein: CASRGGGLGFF. The full variable domain, with the rest looked up from reference TRBV2 and TRBJ1-1, is EPEVTQTPSHQVTQMGQEVILRCVPISNHLYFYWYRQILGQKVEFLVSFYNNEISEKSEIFDDQFSVERPDGSNFTLKIRSTKLEDSAMYFCASRGGGLGFFGQGTRLTVV.

This sequence joins TRBV7-3 and TRBJ2-1; 7 bases line up with TRBD2. The trim removed 5 bases at V and 5 bases at J, leaving 9 bases unmatched. The CDR3 totals 15 residues. Germline assignment: CDR1 SGHTA and CDR2 FQGTGA. The CDR3 region has the DNA TGTGCCAGCAGCACCACTAGCGCGCGGGACAATGAGCAGTTCTTC. This encodes CASSTTSARDNEQFF.

This chain connects TRBV9 to TRBJ1-4; 12 bases map to TRBD1. V dropped 2 bases and J dropped 3; count of bases not matched to a gene: 8. CDR1 and CDR2 (germline): SGDLS, YYNGEE. The CDR3 is 18 amino acids. The CDR3 region has the DNA TGTGCCAGCAGCGTCCTCCCGGGACAGGGGGCTTCTAATGAAAAACTGTTTTTT. This encodes CASSVLPGQGASNEKLFF.

This clone was counted between two and nine times. V usage is TRBV25-1 and J usage is TRBJ2-7; tentatively, D is TRBD1 (5 bases). The V end was cut by 5 bases, the J end by 2 bases, with 16 bases between. Germline-derived CDR1 and CDR2 are MGHDK and SYGVNS. CDR3 size: 15 residues. CDR3 DNA sequence: TGTGCCAGCAGTACCCAGGGCGATACGACCTACGAGCAGTACTTC. Its protein is CASSTQGDTTYEQYF.

The DNA for the CDR3 is TGTGCCAGCAGTGTCGGGCAGGGGGCGCTCTACGAGCAGTACTTC. Residues: CASSVGQGALYEQYF. The chain carries TRBV27 and TRBJ2-7; 8 bases match TRBD1. Losses at the gene ends were 5 bases for V and 3 bases for J; bases not matched to a gene: 9. CDR3 length: 15 residues. Germline V lookup: CDR1 MNHEY, CDR2 SMNVEV (reference sequence).

This clone was observed at least ten times. The sample carries other DNA sequences with the same CDR3. The chain employs TRBV18 and TRBJ1-1; the D is unclear. Deletions cut 6 bases from V and 5 bases from J, with 19 bases between. The CDR3 spans 15 residues. Germline lookup yields CDR1 KGHSH and CDR2 LQKENI. CDR3: CASSPEGGGRTEAFF. The CDR3 DNA reads TGTGCCAGCTCCCCCGAAGGAGGAGGACGGACTGAAGCTTTCTTT.

The rearrangement joins TRBV28 to TRBJ1-5; 7 bases fit TRBD1. V shed 7 bases and J 3 bases; nucleotides not matched to a gene: 9. CDR3 length: 15 amino acids. Germline assignment: CDR1 MDHEN and CDR2 SYDVKM. CDR3 in DNA: TGTGCCAGCATCTTAACAGGGGAGGACAATCAGCCCCAGCATTTT. Its protein product is CASILTGEDNQPQHF.

V is TRBV28 and J is TRBJ2-2, with 13 bases identical to TRBD2. Germline CDR1 is MDHEN and CDR2 is SYDVKM. V was pared by 7 bases and J by 8 bases, with 10 bases of the junction left unmatched. CDR3 length: 16 amino acids. CDR3 sequence (DNA): TGTGCCAGCAAACTAGCGGGAGGGCCGTCTGGGGGGGAGCTGTTTTTT. Translated, it gives CASKLAGGPSGGELFF.

Points on this clone: Sequence at one end of the junction differs from germline and may be a read error. The DNA of the CDR3 is TGTACCAGCAGCAACTCTATTCAGGGGACTGAAGCTTTCTTT. Translation gives CTSSNSIQGTEAFF. The chain employs TRBV6-5 and TRBJ1-1; D might be TRBD1 (6 bases). The CDR3 has 14 amino acids. In germline, CDR1 is MNHEY, CDR2 SVGAGI.

This clone was recorded once. This chain links TRBV6-4 with TRBJ2-2, with D perhaps TRBD2 (5 bases). This CDR3 region has 13 residues. Germline loops: CDR1 MRHNA, CDR2 SNTAGT. Trimming took 3 bases from V and 8 from J, leaving 10 bases between them. The CDR3 here is CASSEGGSGELFF. The CDR3 DNA reads as TGTGCCAGCAGTGAGGGCGGGTCTGGGGAGCTGTTTTTT.

The rearrangement links TRBV18 to TRBJ2-7; D is uncertain. This CDR3 has 12 amino acids. Germline loops: CDR1 KGHSH, CDR2 LQKENI. Trimming removed 3 bases at V and 4 bases at J, with 7 bases between. In DNA, the CDR3 is TGTGCCAGCTCACCCTCCTCTTACGAGCAGTACTTC. This sequence encodes CASSPSSYEQYF.

V and J are TRBV6-4 and TRBJ2-2; 7 bases are shared with TRBD2. The CDR3 has 15 residues. The V gene's germline CDR1 is MRHNA and CDR2 SNTAGT. V was pared by 7 bases and J by 4 bases, with 9 bases of the junction left unmatched. CDR3 amino acids: CASKIVGGSTGELFF. The CDR3 DNA reads TGTGCCAGCAAAATAGTGGGAGGGAGCACCGGGGAGCTGTTTTTT.

V usage is TRBV28 and J usage is TRBJ2-1; 10 bases match TRBD1. Looked up from germline, CDR1 is MDHEN and CDR2 is SYDVKM. CDR3 length: 17 residues. V lost 7 bases and J lost 7; bases outside the gene matches: 16. As DNA, the CDR3 is TGTGCCAGCAAAGTCCACTCCGGGACAGGGGATGGGAATGAGCAGTTCTTC. Translating it yields CASKVHSGTGDGNEQFF.

The rearrangement uses TRBV3-1 (or the pseudogene TRBV3-2) and TRBJ2-1, with 14 bases lining up with TRBD2. V was clipped by 0 bases and J by 9 bases; unmatched bases: 7. The CDR3 covers 17 residues. Germline CDR1 reads LGHDT; CDR2 reads YNNKEL (reference sequence). The CDR3 DNA follows: TGTGCCAGCAGCCAAGAAGGGGACGGACTAGCGGGAGGTGAGCAGTTCTTC. As protein: CASSQEGDGLAGGEQFF.

Written as DNA, the CDR3 is TGCGCCAGCAGCCAAGACGGCCTCGGACAGTATAGCAATCAGCCCCAGCATTTT. Translation gives CASSQDGLGQYSNQPQHF. The J gene is TRBJ1-5, the V gene TRBV4-1, with D possibly matching TRBD1 (6 bases). This CDR3 region has 18 residues. The V gene lost 0 bases and the J gene lost 0 bases, with 15 bases spanning the gap. Germline CDR1 is MGHRA and CDR2 is YSYEKL.

The rearrangement uses TRBV7-9 and TRBJ2-1, with TRBD2 identical over 7 bases. The J segment lost 10 bases and the V segment lost 2 bases, leaving 8 bases of the junction unmatched. The CDR3 length is 14 residues. CDR1 is SEHNR, CDR2 FQNEAQ, per germline (reference sequence). CDR3 DNA sequence: TGTGCCAGCAGCTTAAATGGTCTGGGAGGGGAGCAGTTCTTC. Translated, it gives CASSLNGLGGEQFF.

The chain uses TRBV7-8 and TRBJ1-2, with D possibly TRBD1 on 6 matching bases. The CDR3 spans 14 residues. Germline V gene data show CDR1 as SGHVS and CDR2 as FQNEAQ. The V gene lost 5 bases and the J gene lost 6 bases, with 16 bases spanning the gap. DNA of the CDR3: TGTGCCAGCAGCCCCCGGGAGGGGGACCATGGCTACACCTTC. Translated: CASSPREGDHGYTF.

The chain employs TRBV28 and TRBJ2-1; 9 nucleotides line up with TRBD1. V was pared by 3 bases and J by 7 bases, with 4 bases of the junction left unmatched. The CDR3 has 14 residues. Germline-derived CDR1 and CDR2 are MDHEN and SYDVKM. The CDR3 spells CASSFGTGWNEQFF. The CDR3, as DNA: TGTGCCAGCAGTTTCGGGACAGGGTGGAATGAGCAGTTCTTC.

The gene calls are TRBV6-5 and TRBJ1-2; D perhaps matches TRBD1 (6 bases). The CDR3 loop spans 13 amino acids. CDR1 and CDR2 from the germline V gene are MNHEY and SVGAGI. The V end was cut by 0 bases, the J end by 6 bases, with 8 bases between. In DNA, the CDR3 is TGTGCCAGCAGTTACTCGAGGGGGAATGGCTACACCTTC. It codes for CASSYSRGNGYTF.

The chain joins TRBV13 to TRBJ2-3, with TRBD2 identical over 10 bases. The CDR3 length is 16 residues. V shed 5 bases and J 3 bases; nucleotides not matched to a gene: 8. Germline V gene data show CDR1 as PRHDT and CDR2 as FYEKMQ (reference sequence). The CDR3 DNA reads TGTGCCAGCAGCAAAGGACTAGCGGCAGTAACAGATACGCAGTATTTT. This encodes CASSKGLAAVTDTQYF.

The chain carries TRBV27 and TRBJ1-5; D not resolved. Germline CDR1 reads MNHEY; CDR2 reads SMNVEV (reference sequence). Trimming took 2 bases from V and 3 from J, leaving 8 bases between them. The CDR3 is made up of 14 amino acids. CDR3 sequence reads: CASSLAGYNQPQHF. In DNA, the CDR3 is TGTGCCAGCAGTTTAGCAGGATACAATCAGCCCCAGCATTTT.

This clone has just one count. The rearrangement joins TRBV7-9 to TRBJ1-2; D is unresolved. The V gene lost 0 bases and the J gene lost 5 bases, with 7 bases spanning the gap. From germline, CDR1 is SEHNR and CDR2 FQNEAQ (reference sequence). The CDR3 consists of 13 residues. DNA of the CDR3: TGTGCCAGCAGCTTAGCGGAGGAGTATGGCTACACCTTC. Its protein product is CASSLAEEYGYTF.

V usage is TRBV6-2 or TRBV6-3 and J usage is TRBJ2-1; D perhaps matches TRBD2 (5 bases). Germline V gene data show CDR1 as MNHEY and CDR2 as SVGEGT. V lost 6 bases, J lost 4 bases, and 16 bases lay in between. The CDR3 is made up of 15 amino acids. The CDR3 nucleotides are TGTGCCAGCAGGCCTACGGGGTTGGATTACAATGAGCAGTTCTTC. It specifies CASRPTGLDYNEQFF.

V and J are TRBV15 and TRBJ2-3; 10 bases line up with TRBD1. The V segment lost 6 bases and the J segment 3 bases; nucleotides outside the gene matches: 3. The V gene's germline CDR1 is LNHNV and CDR2 YYDKDF (reference sequence). There are 14 residues in the CDR3. DNA for the CDR3: TGTGCCACCAGTTGGGACAGGGGTACAGATACGCAGTATTTT. It is translated as CATSWDRGTDTQYF.

The chain is built from TRBV28 and TRBJ1-3, with D maybe TRBD1 (5 bases). V lost 7 bases and J lost 4, with 14 bases in between. Germline V gene lookup returns CDR1 MDHEN and CDR2 SYDVKM. This CDR3 is 14 amino acids long. CDR3 in amino acids: CASKDLTEGNTIYF. As DNA, the CDR3 is TGTGCCAGCAAAGATTTGACAGAAGGAAACACCATATATTTT.